This TCR beta chain was documented in a study of beta chain features in type 1 diabetes listed by TCRdb under 2018. About the study as a whole: No differences in mean age, gender distribution, total cell number or subset yield were found between patients and healthy donors. In the study, recently diagnosed type 1 diabetes patients and matched healthy donors were compared on the TCRB repertoires of their sorted circulating CD4+ T cell subsets. Regulatory and stem cell-like memory subsets were obtained from only 8 patients and about 8 healthy donors, while naive and central memory subsets were obtained from all 28 donors. A total of 107,917,701 sorted cells were examined across all samples, and the number of cells per subset was strongly correlated with RNA yield. The paper's findings and limits, for the study overall: At VDJ recombination sites, patients with type 1 diabetes made fewer insertions and deleted more nucleotides, a pattern implying thymic rearrangement abnormalities. Naive, central memory and regulatory TCRB repertoires appeared more similar among patients than among healthy donors. Because cDNA was sequenced instead of genomic DNA, highly expressing activated cells could be over-represented, though the groups showed no difference in activation or CD3 levels. Because the HLA sub-analyses included only small numbers of individuals, any influence of HLA type on TCRB rearrangement was left unresolved. Shorter templates might have been favored by PCR, but patient and control samples were amplified and corrected together, so both groups would have been affected equally by any skew. Type 1 diabetes patients showed a moderate but significant shortening of TCRB CDR3 length in all four CD4+ subsets.

The entire isolated RNA was reverse transcribed using the High Capacity cDNA Reverse Transcription Kit, and thus expressed TCRB transcripts were sequenced. Deep immunoSEQ sequencing was applied to naive, central memory and regulatory T cell samples, giving an average of roughly 3.5 million total reads per sample. Sorted cells were lysed in RLT buffer, and RNA was extracted using DNase-treated RNeasy Micro or Mini kits according to cell number. To prevent cross-contamination, every cell subset was processed on its own, while patient and healthy donor samples were processed together. TCRB sequences were amplified from cDNA with the immunoSEQ multiplex PCR, producing 87-bp fragments spanning the CDR3 region. The amplicons were sequenced using the Illumina HiSeq platform. Per the authors' processing: PCR bias was corrected computationally using synthetic template baselines, and reads within Hamming distance 2 were collapsed, with unmergeable singletons discarded. By aligning reads against IMGT, V, D and J genes, CDR3 length, and insertions or deletions at six rearrangement sites were assigned. Within each subset, clonotype counts were normalized to sorted cell number, and only after that were true diversity and Gini coefficients computed with the tcR R package. Repertoire sharing was quantified using the overlap coefficient calculated on TCRB nucleotide sequences. Out-of-frame TCRB sequences from naive cells were analyzed to stand in for the pre-selection repertoire. TCRdb's version of the immuneACCESS table is confined to in-frame rearrangements and falls short of the full clone set. An unresolved V gene accounts for under half of the shortfall where checked; the remainder is of unknown origin. V and J calls and clone size are as listed in that table; D and trimming were resolved from the DNA. A total of approximately 400,000 clones appear in this sample, over 13% of them only once. Jointly, the top ten make up around 0.02% of the sample.

Spanning cysteine to phenylalanine, the CDR3 consists of 15 amino acids. This entry keeps only the CDR3 DNA: 45 bases, framed from base 1. V is shortened by 0 bases, J by 1 base, and the region joining them spans 10 bases. Sequences SGDLS (CDR1) and YYNGEE (CDR2) are obtained from the germline V gene. Worth noting for this clone: Its specific antigen is unknown. Base qualities were left out, and no much larger clone turns up one base away.

From each donor, a single peripheral blood sample of roughly 0.11 L on average was drawn into heparinised tubes. A BD FACSAria II was used to sort naive, central memory, regulatory and stem cell-like memory CD4+ T cells with a panel that included CD45RO, CCR7, CD25, CD127, CD95 and CD27. A purity above 95% was achieved for all sorted populations. PBMCs were isolated right away by Lymphoprep density gradient centrifugation and were stained directly, without culture. Samples were stained and sorted in pairs, with one healthy donor and one patient per experiment, so that batch effects were minimized. Sequencing input: naive CD4+ T cells from blood. Per the publication, the cell subset or site label means: true naive CD4+ T cells. This receptor was obtained from a woman under 30 in good health. The chain is made from TRBV9 and TRBJ1-1; tentative D gene TRBD1, with 5 bases matching. The CDR3 sequence is CASSVGNRRNTEAFF. Read as DNA, the sequence is TGTGCCAGCAGCGTAGGCAACAGGAGGAACACTGAAGCTTTCTTT.